The clone carrying this T cell receptor (beta chain) has only one observation. Its specificity is unknown. The data originate from a study of blood T cells in healthy people across ages. A second about 7 to 11 cycle PCR used barcoded and J-beta primers. TCRdb processed the 5' RACE reads anew with MiXCR; each CDR3 protein has one entry. The sample carries 780,000 or so distinct CDR3 sequences, roughly 50% recorded once. Study observations and caveats: Among T cells, TCR beta diversity per million cells dropped roughly linearly as age rose. Bulk PBMC profiling left naive and antigen-experienced comparisons inconclusive. Donors of long life had a larger count of naive CD4+ cells and greater diversity than aged donors.

This CDR3 spans 15 amino acids. V gave up 7 bases and J gave up 3 bases, with 16 bases separating them. Germline CDR1 and CDR2: MDHEN and SYDVKM. This TCR was sampled from a man aged 40-50 years in good health. Input material: blood. The gene calls are TRBV28 and TRBJ2-1, with D possibly being TRBD1 or TRBD2 (6 bases each). CDR3 residues: CASNGPGGYYNEQFF. In nucleotides, the CDR3 is TGTGCCAGCAACGGACCCGGGGGCTACTACAATGAGCAGTTCTTC.